What follows are 10 T cell receptor beta chains derived from one specimen sequenced in a study of blood T cell repertoires in COVID-19. This table comes from immunoSEQ multiplex PCR, and its TCRdb copy is limited to in-frame clones, with some not included. The sample shows just over 250,000 clones, approximately 79% of them seen only once. Sequenced material: PBMCs or T cells enriched from blood (not recorded which). These receptors all come from a man younger than 45 with acute COVID-19.

This chain links TRBV3-1 (or the pseudogene TRBV3-2) with TRBJ1-3; D is undetermined. Germline loops: CDR1 LGHDT, CDR2 YNNKEL (reference sequence). The V end was cut by 0 bases, the J end by 0 bases, with 9 bases between. The CDR3 is made up of 16 amino acids. CDR3: CASSQEITFSGNTIYF. Written as DNA, the CDR3 is TGTGCCAGCAGCCAAGAGATCACATTCTCTGGAAACACCATATATTTT.

J is TRBJ2-1 and V is TRBV5-4; TRBD1 matches at 9 bases. The CDR3 sequence is 14 residues long. The V gene's germline CDR1 is SGHNT and CDR2 YYREEE (reference sequence). V was pared by 8 bases and J by 1 base, with 4 bases of the junction left unmatched. CDR3 sequence reads: CASTGTGSYNEQFF. The CDR3 DNA follows: TGTGCCAGTACCGGGACAGGGTCCTACAATGAGCAGTTCTTC. Looking up the rest from reference TRBV5-4 and TRBJ2-1 gives the full variable domain: ETGVTQSPTHLIKTRGQQVTLRCSSQSGHNTVSWYQQALGQGPQFIFQYYREEENGRGNFPPRFSGLQFPNYSSELNVNALELDDSALYLCASTGTGSYNEQFFGPGTRLTVL.

The chain employs TRBV7-2 and TRBJ1-6; no clear D. CDR1 and CDR2 (germline): SGHTA, FQGNSA. The germline V and J ends were trimmed by 4 bases and 6 bases, with 4 bases remaining between them. This CDR3 contains 12 residues. CDR3 loop: CASSWPNSPLHF. The CDR3 nucleotides are TGTGCCAGCAGCTGGCCTAATTCACCCCTCCACTTT.

This clone has a handful of counts. This chain joins TRBV21-1 and TRBJ2-2; the table's D call, TRBD1, was not checked against the DNA. TRBV21-1 is annotated as a pseudogene. CDR3 length: 15 residues. Written as DNA, the CDR3 is TGTGCCAGCAGCCCCCGGGACAGAAACGCCGGGGAGCTGTTTTTT. It translates to CASSPRDRNAGELFF.

The genes are TRBV7-2 and TRBJ2-5; TRBD2 agrees at 8 bases. The CDR3 is made up of 14 amino acids. From germline, CDR1 is SGHTA and CDR2 FQGNSA. V lost 7 bases and J lost 5; bases outside the gene matches: 9. The CDR3 DNA is TGTGCCAGCACCCCCGGGAGGGGGGGCGAGACCCAGTACTTC. Translated: CASTPGRGGETQYF.

This clone was counted once. The CDR3 nucleotides are TGTGCCTCCGCTCCGGGACAGGGGGCTATCGTCTACACCTTC. It translates to CASAPGQGAIVYTF. This sequence joins TRBV19 and TRBJ1-2; TRBD1 matches at 12 bases. V was pared by 11 bases and J by 10 bases, with 14 bases of the junction left unmatched. Germline CDR1 LNHDA, CDR2 SQIVND (reference sequence). The CDR3 covers 14 residues.

The chain is built from TRBV7-2 and TRBJ2-5; D perhaps matches TRBD1 (6 bases). V lost 5 bases, J lost 5 bases, and 12 bases lay in between. The length of the CDR3 is 13 residues. Germline CDR1 reads SGHTA; CDR2 reads FQGNSA. DNA of the CDR3: TGTGCCAGCAGCATAAATAGGGGGGAGACCCAGTACTTC. This encodes CASSINRGETQYF.

V usage is TRBV21-1 and J usage is TRBJ1-5. TRBV21-1 is recorded as a pseudogene. The CDR3 extends over 15 amino acids. The CDR3 loop reads CASSNGPGEGQPQHF. The CDR3 DNA is TGTGCCAGCAGCAATGGGCCCGGGGAGGGTCAGCCCCAGCATTTT.

V usage is TRBV7-2 and J usage is TRBJ2-2; 10 bases are a match to TRBD2. Trimming removed 5 bases from V and 1 base from J; junction bases left unmatched: 10. CDR1 is SGHTA and CDR2 is FQGNSA in the germline V gene. The CDR3 consists of 18 residues. This CDR3 reads CASSKPSRTSGNTGELFF. The CDR3, as DNA: TGTGCCAGCAGCAAACCATCTAGGACTAGCGGGAACACCGGGGAGCTGTTTTTT.

The rearrangement joins TRBV7-9 to TRBJ1-1; D gene uncertain. The CDR3 loop spans 12 amino acids. CDR1 is SEHNR and CDR2 is FQNEAQ in the germline V gene (reference sequence). Trimming pared 5 bases from V and 3 bases from J, leaving 7 bases between. CDR3 bases: TGTGCCAGCAGCCCCCCCTACACTGAAGCTTTCTTT. This sequence encodes CASSPPYTEAFF.